This TCR beta chain comes out of a study of response to subunit inactivated influenza vaccine. Study findings and constraints: Authors suggested each seasonal influenza vaccination recruits few new T cells.

CDR1 is SGHVS and CDR2 is FNYEAQ in the germline V gene. J was trimmed by 9 bases and V by 5 bases; bases with no gene match: 11. The CDR3 spans 15 residues. TCRdb reprocessed the RT-PCR reads with MiXCR, giving one entry per CDR3 protein. The table shows around 710,000 distinct CDR3 sequences, with about 14% occurring only once. This clonotype was recorded a few times. As yet, its antigen is unknown. This receptor was identified in a man over 45 who received an inactivated influenza vaccine. The chain is built from TRBV7-6 and TRBJ2-1, with 9 bases fitting TRBD2. The sample consisted of PBMCs from blood, taken around 15 days before vaccination. CDR3 bases: TGTGCCAGCAGCCGCACCAATGAACTAGCGGGTGAGCAGTTCTTC. It is translated as CASSRTNELAGEQFF.